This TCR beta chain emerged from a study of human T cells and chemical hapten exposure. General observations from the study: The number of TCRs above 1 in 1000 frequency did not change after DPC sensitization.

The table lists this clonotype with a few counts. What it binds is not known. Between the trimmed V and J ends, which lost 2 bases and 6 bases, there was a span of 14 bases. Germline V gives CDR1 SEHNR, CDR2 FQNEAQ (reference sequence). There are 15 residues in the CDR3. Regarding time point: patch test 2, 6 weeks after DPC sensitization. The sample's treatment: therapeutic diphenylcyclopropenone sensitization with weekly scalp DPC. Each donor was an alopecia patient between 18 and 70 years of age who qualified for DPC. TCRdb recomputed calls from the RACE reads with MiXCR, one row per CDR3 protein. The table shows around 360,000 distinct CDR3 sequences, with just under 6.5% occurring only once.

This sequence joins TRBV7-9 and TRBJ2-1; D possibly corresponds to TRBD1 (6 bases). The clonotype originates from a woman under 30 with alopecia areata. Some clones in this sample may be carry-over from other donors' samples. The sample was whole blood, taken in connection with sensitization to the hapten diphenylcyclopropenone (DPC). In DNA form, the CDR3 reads TGTGCCAGCAGCTTATCATCAGGGGTAGTCAATGAGCAGTTCTTC. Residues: CASSLSSGVVNEQFF.